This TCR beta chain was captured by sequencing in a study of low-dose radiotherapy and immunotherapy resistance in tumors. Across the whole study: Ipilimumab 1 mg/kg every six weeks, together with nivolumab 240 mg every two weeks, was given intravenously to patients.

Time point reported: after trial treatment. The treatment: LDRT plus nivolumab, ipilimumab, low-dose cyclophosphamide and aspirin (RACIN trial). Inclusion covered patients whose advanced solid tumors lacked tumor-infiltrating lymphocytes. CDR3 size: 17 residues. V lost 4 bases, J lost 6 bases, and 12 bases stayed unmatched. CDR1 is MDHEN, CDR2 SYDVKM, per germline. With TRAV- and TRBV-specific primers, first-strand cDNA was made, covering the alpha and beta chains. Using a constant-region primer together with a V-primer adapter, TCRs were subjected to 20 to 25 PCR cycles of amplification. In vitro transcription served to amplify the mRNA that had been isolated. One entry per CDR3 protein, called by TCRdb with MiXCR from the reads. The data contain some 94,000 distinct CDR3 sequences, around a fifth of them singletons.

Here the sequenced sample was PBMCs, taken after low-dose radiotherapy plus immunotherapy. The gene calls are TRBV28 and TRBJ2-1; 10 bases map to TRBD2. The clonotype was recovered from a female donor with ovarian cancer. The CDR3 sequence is CASSSARGSGRTNEQFF. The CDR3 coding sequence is TGTGCCAGCAGTTCCGCCCGGGGTAGCGGGAGGACCAATGAGCAGTTCTTC.